One and the same sample provided the 31 T cell receptor beta chains below, sequenced in a study of technical replicates of blood from a few donors. Clones were read by immunoSEQ multiplex PCR, and TCRdb kept only the in-frame ones, dropping some. The profile covers around 92,000 clones, with 95% appearing a single time and 0.21% taken by the ten largest. The sequencing sample was made of T cells isolated from PBMCs. These receptors came from a human donor in good health.

This chain links TRBV29-1 with TRBJ2-3, with TRBD2 identical over 7 bases. The CDR3 spans 14 residues. The V gene's germline CDR1 is SQVTM and CDR2 ANQGSEA. After removal of 2 bases from V and 14 bases from J, the junction contained 16 bases not matched to a gene. CDR3 sequence reads: CSVERDDQRDIRYF. CDR3 DNA sequence: TGCAGCGTTGAAAGAGATGATCAGCGGGATATACGGTATTTT.

This sequence joins TRBV7-9 and TRBJ1-2; D call uncertain. CDR3 length equals 12 residues. Trimming stripped 3 bases from V and 8 bases from J, with 10 bases between. Germline loops: CDR1 SEHNR, CDR2 FQNEAQ (reference sequence). For the CDR3, the DNA is TGTGCCAGCAGCTTTTCCCAGGAAGGCTACACCTTC. This codes for CASSFSQEGYTF.

The V call is TRBV6-1, the J call TRBJ2-7; D ambiguous. V shed 7 bases and J shed 1 base, with 11 bases lying between them. This CDR3 region has 13 residues. The germline V gene encodes CDR1 MNHNS and CDR2 SASEGT. CDR3 DNA: TGTGCCAGCACCCCACGCGTATCCTACGAGCAGTACTTC. Translation: CASTPRVSYEQYF.

The chain is built from TRBV2 and TRBJ1-2; D ambiguous. Germline CDR1 is SNHLY and CDR2 is FYNNEI. The CDR3 has 18 amino acids. Trimming took off 3 bases at V and 3 bases at J, with 23 bases between the two ends. The chain's CDR3 is CASSESARRNAVDYGYTF. The CDR3 DNA follows: TGTGCCAGCAGTGAGAGCGCTCGGCGTAACGCCGTGGACTATGGCTACACCTTC.

J is TRBJ1-2 and V is TRBV28, with 7 bases aligning to TRBD1. CDR1 and CDR2 (germline): MDHEN, SYDVKM. This CDR3 comprises 17 residues. V dropped 2 bases and J dropped 2; count of bases not matched to a gene: 11. The CDR3 is CASSLEAWGQKNYGYTF. The CDR3 DNA reads as TGTGCCAGCAGTTTAGAGGCTTGGGGACAGAAAAACTATGGCTACACCTTC.

This clone was detected only once. This sequence joins TRBV7-3 and TRBJ2-5, with 7 bases matching TRBD1. Germline CDR1 and CDR2: SGHTA and FQGTGA. The CDR3 extends over 13 amino acids. V gave up 4 bases and J gave up 11 bases; unmatched junction bases: 10. CDR3 in amino acids: CASSSTGTAPQYF. CDR3 bases: TGTGCCAGCAGCTCGACAGGGACCGCTCCGCAGTACTTC.

The chain couples TRBV7-6 to TRBJ2-1; 9 bases are a match to TRBD2. This CDR3 has 18 amino acids. The junction had 12 bases not matched to a gene; V was cut back by 5 bases and J by 1 base. Germline CDR1 SGHVS, CDR2 FNYEAQ. Written as DNA, the CDR3 is TGTGCCAGCAGCCGAGAAAAACTTAGCGGGGGTTCCTACAATGAGCAGTTCTTC. Translation gives CASSREKLSGGSYNEQFF.

The chain carries TRBV27 and TRBJ2-7, with 8 bases matching TRBD2. The CDR3 has 14 amino acids. The trim removed 2 bases at V and 6 bases at J, leaving 6 bases unmatched. Germline CDR1 reads MNHEY; CDR2 reads SMNVEV (reference sequence). The CDR3 bases are TGTGCCAGCAGTTTAGGGGGTAGCGGGATCGAGCAGTACTTC. It yields the protein CASSLGGSGIEQYF.

V usage is TRBV11-2 and J usage is TRBJ2-7; possibly TRBD2 for D (5 bases). The CDR3 has 16 amino acids. Per the germline V gene, CDR1 is SGHAT and CDR2 is FQNNGV. The V gene lost 4 bases and the J gene lost 4 bases, with 20 bases spanning the gap. CDR3 bases: TGTGCCAGCAGCTCCCGAAGTTGGAGGCCGACATACGAGCAGTACTTC. Amino acid sequence: CASSSRSWRPTYEQYF.

This chain links TRBV7-6 with TRBJ1-6; 10 bases fit TRBD1. The CDR3 is 19 amino acids. CDR1 and CDR2 from the germline V gene are SGHVS and FNYEAQ. Unmatched junction bases numbered 16, after V lost 2 bases and J lost 9 bases. The CDR3 DNA is TGTGCCAGCAGCTTACTCGTCTCTCCCAGACAGGGGGCGGGTTCACCCCTCCACTTT. This sequence encodes CASSLLVSPRQGAGSPLHF.

The J gene is TRBJ1-2, the V gene TRBV7-9; possibly TRBD1 for D (6 bases). The CDR3 spans 14 residues. CDR1 and CDR2 from the germline V gene are SEHNR and FQNEAQ (reference sequence). Trimming shortened V by 6 bases and J by 4 bases, and 15 bases separated the two germline ends. The CDR3 reads CASSPQGSVYGYTF. The CDR3, as DNA: TGTGCCAGCAGTCCCCAGGGGAGCGTCTATGGCTACACCTTC.

This sequence joins TRBV4-1 and TRBJ2-3, with D possibly TRBD2 on 6 matching bases. Germline V gene sequence: CDR1 MGHRA, CDR2 YSYEKL. Trimming removed 6 bases from V and 1 base from J, with 20 bases in between. The CDR3 length is 17 residues. For the CDR3, the DNA is TGCGCCAGCAGACTTGGGGTGGGGGGTGACCGCACAGATACGCAGTATTTT. Amino acid sequence: CASRLGVGGDRTDTQYF.

The count of this clone is one. This chain joins TRBV27 and TRBJ1-2; D gene unclear. There are 13 residues in the CDR3. Germline-derived CDR1 and CDR2 are MNHEY and SMNVEV (reference sequence). Trimming stripped 2 bases from V and 5 bases from J, with 9 bases between. DNA of the CDR3: TGTGCCAGCAGTTTAGGCGGTTGGTATGGCTACACCTTC. Protein sequence: CASSLGGWYGYTF.

The chain joins TRBV5-4 to TRBJ2-2; D unclear. This CDR3 spans 14 amino acids. V was cut by 4 bases and J by 6 bases, with 13 bases left in between. CDR1 is SGHNT, CDR2 YYREEE, per germline (reference sequence). CDR3 in amino acids: CASSLIREPGELFF. CDR3 DNA sequence: TGTGCCAGCAGCCTCATTAGAGAACCCGGGGAGCTGTTTTTT.

V usage is TRBV10-3 and J usage is TRBJ2-7; 9 nucleotides match TRBD1. V trimming: 0 bases; J trimming: 3 bases; junction bases outside the gene matches: 6. CDR1 and CDR2 from the germline V gene are ENHRY and SYGVKD. The CDR3 consists of 16 residues. CDR3 residues: CAISESDGTGYYEQYF. In nucleotides, the CDR3 is TGTGCCATCAGTGAGTCGGACGGGACAGGGTACTACGAGCAGTACTTC.

The gene calls are TRBV6-5 and TRBJ1-1; D uncertain. This CDR3 is built from 11 residues. Trimming took off 6 bases at V and 3 bases at J, with 5 bases between the two ends. In germline, CDR1 is MNHEY, CDR2 SVGAGI. CDR3 loop: CASSGDTEAFF. The CDR3, as DNA: TGTGCCAGCAGCGGAGACACTGAAGCTTTCTTT.

The chain employs TRBV5-4 and TRBJ1-1; D is unclear. Between the trimmed V and J ends, which lost 4 bases and 2 bases, there was a span of 12 bases. The germline CDR1 and CDR2 sequences are SGHNT and YYREEE (reference sequence). This CDR3 comprises 14 residues. The chain's CDR3 is CASSLGSENTEAFF. The CDR3 coding sequence is TGTGCCAGCAGCCTGGGGTCAGAAAACACTGAAGCTTTCTTT.

This clone was detected once. The J gene is TRBJ1-2, the V gene TRBV6-5; D is unclear. The CDR3 is made up of 11 amino acids. Germline CDR1 is MNHEY and CDR2 is SVGAGI. Trimming pared 5 bases from V and 8 bases from J, leaving 9 bases between. CDR3 sequence (DNA): TGTGCCAGCAGTGAAATAGCCGGCTACACCTTC. Its translation: CASSEIAGYTF.

V is TRBV7-8 and J is TRBJ2-3; 10 positions agree with TRBD2. Unmatched junction bases numbered 6, after V lost 1 base and J lost 5 bases. This CDR3 spans 16 amino acids. The germline gives CDR1 SGHVS, CDR2 FQNEAQ. The CDR3 here is CASSLVTAGGRDTQYF. CDR3 sequence (DNA): TGTGCCAGCAGCTTAGTAACAGCGGGGGGGCGAGATACGCAGTATTTT.

The rearrangement uses TRBV11-1 and TRBJ2-1; TRBD2 matches 11 bases. The CDR3 spans 19 residues. CDR1 and CDR2 (germline): SGHAT, FQDESV (reference sequence). The trim removed 2 bases at V and 4 bases at J, leaving 13 bases unmatched. The CDR3 bases are TGTGCCAGCAGCTTACCCCCAACCTCGACTAGCGGGGCGTACAATGAGCAGTTCTTC. Translated: CASSLPPTSTSGAYNEQFF.

This sequence joins TRBV27 and TRBJ2-2; 7 nucleotides align to TRBD2. This CDR3 spans 15 amino acids. With V trimmed by 3 bases and J by 4 bases, 5 bases remained unmatched. The germline gives CDR1 MNHEY, CDR2 SMNVEV (reference sequence). CDR3 DNA sequence: TGTGCCAGCAGTTTGCTCAGCGGGGCCACCGGGGAGCTGTTTTTT. Protein sequence: CASSLLSGATGELFF.

The chain recombines TRBV4-1 with TRBJ2-7, with a tentative D call TRBD2 (6 bases). The germline V and J ends were trimmed by 2 bases and 3 bases, with 14 bases remaining between them. Germline V CDR1 and CDR2: MGHRA, YSYEKL. The CDR3 is 15 residues long. CDR3 nucleotides: TGCGCCAGCAGCCAAATGGCGGGACGGGACTACGAGCAGTACTTC. It codes for CASSQMAGRDYEQYF.

J is TRBJ2-1 and V is TRBV10-3, with D unresolved. CDR1 ENHRY and CDR2 SYGVKD come from the germline V gene. CDR3 length equals 13 residues. Trimming pared 0 bases from V and 8 bases from J, leaving 8 bases between. The CDR3 DNA follows: TGTGCCATCAGTGAGTCAGCTGGGCATGAGCAGTTCTTC. Translation gives CAISESAGHEQFF.

The CDR3 is CASSRWDRDNEQFF. The CDR3 nucleotides are TGTGCCAGCAGTAGGTGGGACAGGGACAATGAGCAGTTCTTC. The genes are TRBV6-5 and TRBJ2-1; 9 bases map to TRBD1. CDR1 is MNHEY and CDR2 is SVGAGI in the germline V gene. V gave up 5 bases and J gave up 5 bases; unmatched junction bases: 4. The CDR3 has 14 residues.

This clone appeared a single time. The chain links TRBV2 to TRBJ1-5; the match to TRBD1 covers 8 bases. The CDR3 runs 14 residues. V was pared by 5 bases and J by 7 bases, with 7 bases of the junction left unmatched. CDR1 is SNHLY and CDR2 is FYNNEI in the germline V gene. The CDR3 spells CASSLGTGRQPQHF. The CDR3 coding sequence is TGTGCCAGCAGTCTAGGGACAGGCCGCCAGCCCCAGCATTTT.

This clone has a single count. CDR3 in DNA: TGCGCCAGCAGCCAACCAGACAGGGGTTCCTACGAGCAGTACTTC. Protein sequence: CASSQPDRGSYEQYF. This chain uses TRBV4-1 with TRBJ2-7, with 8 bases lining up with TRBD1. The J segment lost 1 base and the V segment lost 2 bases, leaving 4 bases of the junction unmatched. CDR3 length equals 15 residues. CDR1 is MGHRA, CDR2 YSYEKL, per germline.

The table lists this clone with a count of one. This rearrangement joins TRBV4-2 to TRBJ2-2; D is unclear. Germline V lookup: CDR1 LGHNA, CDR2 YNFKEQ. V dropped 0 bases and J dropped 1 base, with 12 bases sitting between them. This CDR3 is 17 amino acids long. The CDR3 region has the DNA TGTGCCAGCAGCCAAGATCCCCAGGTACGGAACACCGGGGAGCTGTTTTTT. Amino acids: CASSQDPQVRNTGELFF.

Points on this clone: Other DNA variants within this sample encode the same CDR3. This chain uses TRBV30 with TRBJ2-5; TRBD1 matches 9 bases. V was pared by 5 bases and J by 1 base, with 8 bases of the junction left unmatched. CDR1 and CDR2 from the germline V gene are GTSNPN and SVGIG (reference sequence). The CDR3 spans 15 residues. The CDR3 DNA follows: TGTGCCTGGCATCTGACAGGGGGTGCCCAAGAGACCCAGTACTTC. Its translation: CAWHLTGGAQETQYF.

DNA for the CDR3: TGTGCCAGCAGCCCCGGTAACAGAGCGGGTCGATATGGCTACACCTTC. Translation: CASSPGNRAGRYGYTF. The rearrangement links TRBV14 to TRBJ1-2; D unclear. Germline CDR1 is SGHDN and CDR2 is FVKESK. Trimming took 4 bases from V and 5 from J, leaving 20 bases between them. The CDR3 spans 16 residues.

V and J are TRBV4-1 and TRBJ2-6, with D possibly TRBD1 on 5 matching bases. The CDR3 consists of 16 residues. V was clipped by 5 bases and J by 2 bases, with 13 bases between them. Germline V gene lookup returns CDR1 MGHRA and CDR2 YSYEKL. CDR3 sequence (DNA): TGCGCCAGCAGCTTGACAGCTGGGACTGGGGCCAACGTCCTGACTTTC. It specifies CASSLTAGTGANVLTF.

This sequence joins TRBV28 and TRBJ1-5, with a weak D call TRBD1 (5 bases). Germline values: CDR1 MDHEN, CDR2 SYDVKM. The CDR3 spans 12 residues. Trimming took 7 bases from V and 4 from J, leaving 8 bases between them. CDR3 sequence: CASIGGNQPQHF. The CDR3 DNA sequence: TGTGCCAGCATTGGGGGGAATCAGCCCCAGCATTTT. The whole variable domain, filled in from reference TRBV28 and TRBJ1-5, reads DVKVTQSSRYLVKRTGEKVFLECVQDMDHENMFWYRQDPGLGLRLIYFSYDVKMKEKGDIPEGYSVSREKKERFSLILESASTNQTSMYLCASIGGNQPQHFGDGTRLSIL.